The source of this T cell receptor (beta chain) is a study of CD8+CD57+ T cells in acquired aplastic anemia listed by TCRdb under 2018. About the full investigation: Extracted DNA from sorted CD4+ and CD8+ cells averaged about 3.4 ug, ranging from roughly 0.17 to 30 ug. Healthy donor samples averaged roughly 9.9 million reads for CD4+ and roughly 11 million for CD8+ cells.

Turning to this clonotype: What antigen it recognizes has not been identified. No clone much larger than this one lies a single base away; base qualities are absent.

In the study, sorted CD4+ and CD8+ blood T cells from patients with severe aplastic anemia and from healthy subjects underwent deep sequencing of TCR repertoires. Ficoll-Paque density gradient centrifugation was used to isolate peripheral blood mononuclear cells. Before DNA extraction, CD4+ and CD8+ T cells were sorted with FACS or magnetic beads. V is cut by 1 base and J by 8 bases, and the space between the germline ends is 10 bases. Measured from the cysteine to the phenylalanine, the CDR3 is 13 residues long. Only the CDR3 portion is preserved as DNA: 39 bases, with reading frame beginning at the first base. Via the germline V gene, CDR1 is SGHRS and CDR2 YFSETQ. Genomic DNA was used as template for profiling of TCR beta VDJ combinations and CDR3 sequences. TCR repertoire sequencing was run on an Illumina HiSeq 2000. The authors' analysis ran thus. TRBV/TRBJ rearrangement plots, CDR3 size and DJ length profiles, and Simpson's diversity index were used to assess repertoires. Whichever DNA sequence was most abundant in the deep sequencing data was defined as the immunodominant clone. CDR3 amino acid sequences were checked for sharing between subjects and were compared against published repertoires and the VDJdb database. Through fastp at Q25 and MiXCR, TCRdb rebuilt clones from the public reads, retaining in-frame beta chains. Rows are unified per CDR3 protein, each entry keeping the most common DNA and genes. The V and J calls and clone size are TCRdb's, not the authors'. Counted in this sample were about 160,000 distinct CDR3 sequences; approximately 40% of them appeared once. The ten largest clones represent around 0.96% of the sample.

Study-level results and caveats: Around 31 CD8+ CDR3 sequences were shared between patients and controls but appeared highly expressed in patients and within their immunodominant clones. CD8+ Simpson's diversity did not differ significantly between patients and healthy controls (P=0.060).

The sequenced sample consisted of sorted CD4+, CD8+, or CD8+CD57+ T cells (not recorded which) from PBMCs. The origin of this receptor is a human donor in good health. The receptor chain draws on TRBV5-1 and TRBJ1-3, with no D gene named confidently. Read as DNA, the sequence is TGCGCCAGCAGCTTGAGGGCCGGGGACACCATATATTTT. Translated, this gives CASSLRAGDTIYF.